Listed below are T cell receptor beta chains from one sample, sequenced in a study of T cell repertoires in cytomegalovirus infection. TCRdb itself ran the reads through MiXCR, one entry per CDR3 protein. Here the sample spans about 190,000 distinct CDR3 sequences, 28% being singletons. Sequencing was done on a sample of PBMCs. These receptors came from a human donor in good health (CMV status not recorded). Some clones in this sample may be carry-over from other donors' samples. Both conserved end residues are part of each CDR3. A D gene is named only where the DNA matches it firmly. Clone size is stated in some rows and not others, as once, few, many or a class when expanded.

d_gene	v_gene	abundance	j_gene	CDR3nt	CDR3aa
-	TRBV20-1	few	TRBJ1-3	TGCAGTGCTAGAGATGAGACAGCCCCTGGAAACACCATATATTTT	CSARDETAPGNTIYF
-	TRBV2	-	TRBJ2-2	TGTGCCAGCAACAGGGTCATAGGGACCGGGGAGCTGTTTTTT	CASNRVIGTGELFF
-	TRBV19	-	TRBJ1-1	TGTGCCAGTAATATAGGGAGCGGGGCGGCTGAAGCTTTCTTT	CASNIGSGAAEAFF
-	TRBV7-8	few	TRBJ2-7	TGTGCCAGCAGTGTGGCGGACGGTTCCTACGAGCAGTACTTC	CASSVADGSYEQYF
-	TRBV24-1	-	TRBJ2-2	TGTGCCACCAGTGAAAAAGGAAATAGTGGGGAGCTGTTTTTT	CATSEKGNSGELFF
-	TRBV30	-	TRBJ1-2	TGTGCCTGGGGGGGGGATAGATATGGCTACACCTTC	CAWGGDRYGYTF
-	TRBV7-4	-	TRBJ1-2	TGTGCCAGCAGCTTAGGTAGGGTCGGCGGCTACACCTTC	CASSLGRVGGYTF
TRBD2	TRBV2	few	TRBJ2-3	TGTGCCGGCAGCCGACTAGCGGGGGGACTCACAGATACGCAGTATTTT	CAGSRLAGGLTDTQYF
-	TRBV19	-	TRBJ2-5	TGTGCCACTAAGGAGGGGGCACAAGAGACCCAGTACTTC	CATKEGAQETQYF
-	TRBV9	few	TRBJ2-5	TGTGCCAGCAGCGGAAGACCCTCGGCCAGGGTGAAGGAGACCCAGTACTTC	CASSGRPSARVKETQYF
-	TRBV12-3/TRBV12-4	many	TRBJ2-7	TGTGCCAGCAGTTTAAGTGGGGGGGCCTCCTACGAGCAGTACTTC	CASSLSGGASYEQYF
TRBD2	TRBV20-1	-	TRBJ2-5	TGCAGTGCTATAGGGGTAGCGGGGGGGCGAGAGACCCAGTACTTC	CSAIGVAGGRETQYF
-	TRBV6-5	-	TRBJ1-2	TGTGCCAGCAGTTACTCGAGGGCAGGGAATGGCTACACCTTC	CASSYSRAGNGYTF
-	TRBV5-4	few	TRBJ2-7	TGTGCCAGCAGCTACGACAGGCCCCCAGCCTACGAGCAGTACTTC	CASSYDRPPAYEQYF
TRBD1	TRBV7-8	many	TRBJ2-5	TGTGCCAGCAGCTCCTTTCCCCCACAGGGGATGTCGAAAGAGACCCAGTACTTC	CASSSFPPQGMSKETQYF
-	TRBV6-1	-	TRBJ1-5	TGTGCCAGCAGTCATACACTAAATCAGCCCCAGCATTTT	CASSHTLNQPQHF
-	TRBV19	-	TRBJ1-1	TGTGCCAGTAGGACTACATACGAAGCTTTCTTT	CASRTTYEAFF
-	TRBV19	-	TRBJ2-1	TGTGCCAGTAGTACCTCTAAGGGGGGTGAGCAGTTCTTC	CASSTSKGGEQFF
-	TRBV6-2/TRBV6-3	-	TRBJ2-7	TGTGCCAGCAAGCCTCCCACCCCGGGCTCCTACGAGCAGTACTTC	CASKPPTPGSYEQYF
-	TRBV7-9	few	TRBJ2-3	TGTGCCAGCAGCTCCAGGGGTGCAGATACGCAGTATTTT	CASSSRGADTQYF
-	TRBV7-6	-	TRBJ1-3	TGTGCCAGCAGCTTATCTCAGGGTTTTGGAAACACCATATATTTT	CASSLSQGFGNTIYF
TRBD2	TRBV6-1	few	TRBJ2-5	TGTGCCGGACGGACTAGCGGGGTCGAGACCCAGTACTTC	CAGRTSGVETQYF
TRBD2	TRBV2	few	TRBJ2-7	TGTGCCAGCAGTGAACAGACTAGCGGTATCTACGAGCAGTACTTC	CASSEQTSGIYEQYF
-	TRBV30	once	TRBJ2-1	TGTGCCTGGAGTCTCAGCTCCTACAATGAGCAGTTCTTC	CAWSLSSYNEQFF
-	TRBV19	once	TRBJ2-5	TGTGCCAGTAGTACAGGAACAGCGGAGACCCAGTACTTC	CASSTGTAETQYF
-	TRBV7-2	few	TRBJ2-7	TGTGCCAGCAGCTTAGGGAGCGCCTCTCTCGAGCAGTACTTC	CASSLGSASLEQYF
-	TRBV14	few	TRBJ1-2	TGTGCCAGCAGCCAAGAAAGTCTCGAGTCGAATGGCTACACCTTC	CASSQESLESNGYTF
TRBD1	TRBV12-3/TRBV12-4	few	TRBJ2-2	TGTGCCAGCAGTTACCCGGGACAGGGGAACGGGGAGCTGTTTTTT	CASSYPGQGNGELFF
TRBD1	TRBV7-8	many	TRBJ2-2	TGTGCCAGCAGCTCAACGACAGGGGGTTCCGGGGAGCTGTTTTTT	CASSSTTGGSGELFF
TRBD2	TRBV6-2/TRBV6-3	-	TRBJ2-3	TGTGCCAGCAGTTATCCGACTAGCGGGGGGTACACAGATACGCAGTATTTT	CASSYPTSGGYTDTQYF
-	TRBV20-1	-	TRBJ1-2	TGCAGTGCTAGTGTTCTAGGTGGCTACACCTTC	CSASVLGGYTF
TRBD2	TRBV9	-	TRBJ2-1	TGTGCCAGCAGCGCCAGGTCGGGACTAGCGGGCAATGAGCAGTTCTTC	CASSARSGLAGNEQFF
-	TRBV6-2/TRBV6-3	many	TRBJ2-7	TGTGCCAGCAGCCGGACGTACGATACTTCCTACGAGCAGTACTTC	CASSRTYDTSYEQYF
-	TRBV6-2/TRBV6-3	-	TRBJ1-2	TGTGCCACCCGGGACCCCGGAAGGTCCGACACTCCCTTCTATGGCTACACCTTC	CATRDPGRSDTPFYGYTF
-	TRBV5-1	-	TRBJ2-7	TGCGCCAGCAGCTTGGGTGCCGGAGGGGACTACGAGCAGTACTTC	CASSLGAGGDYEQYF
-	TRBV29-1	-	TRBJ1-2	TGCAGCGTAGCCGGGACCTCCGGGGGCTATGGCTACACCTTC	CSVAGTSGGYGYTF
TRBD2	TRBV3-1	-	TRBJ2-3	TGTGCCAGCAGCCAACAAGCGGGGGTCACAGATACGCAGTATTTT	CASSQQAGVTDTQYF
-	TRBV6-2/TRBV6-3	few	TRBJ1-2	TGTGCCAGCAGTTACCGGAGGGACACAACCTTC	CASSYRRDTTF
-	TRBV28	-	TRBJ1-4	TGTGCCAGCAGAGGGGGACAACTTAATGAAAAACTGTTTTTT	CASRGGQLNEKLFF
TRBD2	TRBV7-2	many	TRBJ2-1	TGTGCCAGCAGCTTAGATCTAGCGGGGGGTTACAATGAGCAGTTCTTC	CASSLDLAGGYNEQFF
TRBD2	TRBV7-3	-	TRBJ2-1	TGTGCCAGCAGCTCGGCGGGGGTCCCATACAATGAGCAGTTCTTC	CASSSAGVPYNEQFF
-	TRBV12-3/TRBV12-4	-	TRBJ2-2	TGTGCCAGCAGTTTACTGGCCCTCACCGGGGAGCTGTTTTTT	CASSLLALTGELFF
-	TRBV7-8	many	TRBJ1-3	TGTGCCAGCAGCTCCGCGACGGGCTCTGGAAACACCATATATTTT	CASSSATGSGNTIYF
-	TRBV11-2	-	TRBJ2-1	TGTGCCACCCGCCGGGGAGCTTACAATGAGCAGTTCTTC	CATRRGAYNEQFF
-	TRBV29-1	few	TRBJ2-3	TGCAGCGTTGACCTGTCCCCTAATACGCAGTATTTT	CSVDLSPNTQYF
-	TRBV29-1	few	TRBJ1-1	TGCAGCGTTGATCCCGGGGTAGCCACTGAAGCTTTCTTT	CSVDPGVATEAFF
-	TRBV29-1	-	TRBJ2-5	TGCAGCTCGGGAATTCAAGAGACCCAGTACTTC	CSSGIQETQYF
-	TRBV11-2	-	TRBJ1-6	TGTGCCAGCAGCTTAGATTACCAGGGAAATTCACCCCTCCACTTT	CASSLDYQGNSPLHF
-	TRBV27	few	TRBJ2-4	TGTGCCAGCACCCCCCGAGGGAGGAACGACATTCAGTACTTC	CASTPRGRNDIQYF
-	TRBV28	few	TRBJ1-1	TGTGCCAGCAGTCAGCCGGGGGGGAAAGCTTTCTTT	CASSQPGGKAFF
-	TRBV29-1	-	TRBJ1-1	TGCAGCGTTGAAGGACGACTCATGAACACTGAAGCTTTCTTT	CSVEGRLMNTEAFF
-	TRBV7-8	few	TRBJ1-1	TGTGCCAGCAGCTTCATTGAAGTAGGTTTGAAGAACACTGAAGCTTTCTTT	CASSFIEVGLKNTEAFF
TRBD2	TRBV30	few	TRBJ2-7	TGTGCCTGGAGTGTACCGCGAATACTAGCGAACTACGAGCAGTACTTC	CAWSVPRILANYEQYF
-	TRBV12-3/TRBV12-4	few	TRBJ2-7	TGTGCCAGCAGTCTGGGACTGCCTGACTACGAGCAGTACTTC	CASSLGLPDYEQYF
-	TRBV7-2	few	TRBJ2-6	TGTGCCAGCAGCTTAGGTCCGCAGACACCTGGGGCCAACGTCCTGACTTTC	CASSLGPQTPGANVLTF
-	TRBV5-1	-	TRBJ1-1	TGCGCCAGCGGTGCCTTACCCCGGGCCGAAGCTTTCTTT	CASGALPRAEAFF
TRBD1	TRBV11-2	-	TRBJ1-5	TGTGCCAGCAGCCAGGGACAGGGCTTTCAGCCCCAGCATTTT	CASSQGQGFQPQHF
-	TRBV7-8	few	TRBJ2-2	TGTGCCAGCAAGAGGGAGCGACTAAACACCGGGGAGCTGTTTTTT	CASKRERLNTGELFF
TRBD2	TRBV7-6	-	TRBJ2-1	TGTGCCAACAGCGAGAGGACTAGCGGGGGGGCCTTTGATGAGCAGTTCTTC	CANSERTSGGAFDEQFF